The rows below give T cell receptor beta chains drawn from one sample of a study of T cells in Graves' hyperthyroidism and ophthalmopathy. TCRdb redid the calling of the multiplex PCR reads with MiXCR, one entry per CDR3 protein. The sample has approximately 520,000 distinct CDR3 sequences, less than 25% seen once; the top ten hold about 10%. The sample taken for sequencing was blood. These receptors came from a woman aged 25 to 39 with Graves' ophthalmopathy. CDR3s include the opening cysteine and the closing phenylalanine or tryptophan. A D gene is named only where the DNA matches it firmly. Size values are once, few and many counts, or a class for expanded clones, and some rows have none.

clone size | J gene | D gene | V gene | CDR3 DNA | CDR3 protein
many | TRBJ1-5 | NA | TRBV9 | TGTGCCAGCAGGAAAGGTCAGCCCCAGCATTTT | CASRKGQPQHF
NA | TRBJ2-7 | TRBD1 | TRBV6-1 | TGTGCCACCCGGACAGGGCCTGACGAGCAGTACTTC | CATRTGPDEQYF
NA | TRBJ1-2 | NA | TRBV27 | TGTGCCAGCAGTTTATCGAAAGGGTTCTATGGCTACACCTTC | CASSLSKGFYGYTF
many | TRBJ2-5 | NA | TRBV2 | TGTGCCAGCAGTGTGATAAAGCAAGAGACCCAGTACTTC | CASSVIKQETQYF
many | TRBJ1-5 | NA | TRBV6-5 | TGTGCCAGCAGTCGGGGGGGGGGCAACAATCAGCCCCAGCATTTT | CASSRGGGNNQPQHF
many | TRBJ1-2 | NA | TRBV6-1 | TGTGCCAGCAGTGGGACGGGCTGGGGCTACACCTTC | CASSGTGWGYTF
many | TRBJ1-2 | NA | TRBV12-3/TRBV12-4 | TGTGCCAGCAGTTCGACAGATTCAGCTAACTATGGCTACACCTTC | CASSSTDSANYGYTF
many | TRBJ2-7 | TRBD1 | TRBV5-1 | TGCGCCAGCAGCCTGGGACAGGGAGGGGACGAGCAGTACTTC | CASSLGQGGDEQYF
NA | TRBJ1-5 | NA | TRBV19 | TGTGCCAGTAGTACCAGATCTCTTGGCAATCAGCCCCAGCATTTT | CASSTRSLGNQPQHF
few | TRBJ2-7 | TRBD2 | TRBV6-1 | TGTGCCAGCAGTGAAACCTACTTCCTAGCGGGGCTTTACGAGCAGTACTTC | CASSETYFLAGLYEQYF
many | TRBJ1-5 | NA | TRBV7-2 | TGTGCCAGCAGCTTAGAAGTGAATGGCCAGCCCCAGCATTTT | CASSLEVNGQPQHF
NA | TRBJ1-1 | TRBD1 | TRBV10-3 | TGTGCCATCAGTGAGTCAGGGGGACAGCGGAGGACTGAAGCTTTCTTT | CAISESGGQRRTEAFF
NA | TRBJ1-3 | NA | TRBV20-1 | TGCAGTGCTAAGGACCGTCGGGCTGGAAACACCATATATTTT | CSAKDRRAGNTIYF
once | TRBJ1-2 | NA | TRBV27 | TGTGCCTTTGGGTGGTCTAACTATGGCTACACCTTC | CAFGWSNYGYTF
many | TRBJ2-5 | NA | TRBV3-1 | TGTGCCAGCAGCCAAGTTATTCGTGAAGAGACCCAGTACTTC | CASSQVIREETQYF
NA | TRBJ1-1 | NA | TRBV6-2/TRBV6-3 | TGTGCCAGCATAGAGGGGGGAAGGGCTGAAGCTTTCTTT | CASIEGGRAEAFF
many | TRBJ2-7 | NA | TRBV24-1 | TGTGCCACCACTTGGCACCCCCAGCCCCACGAGCAGTACTTC | CATTWHPQPHEQYF
many | TRBJ2-5 | NA | TRBV7-6 | TGTGCCAGCAGCTTAGGTGCAAATCGGGAGACCCAGTACTTC | CASSLGANRETQYF
NA | TRBJ1-1 | NA | TRBV28 | TGTGCCAGCAGTTTAAGCGGGGCAGGGTTGAGGACTGAAGCTTTCTTT | CASSLSGAGLRTEAFF
NA | TRBJ1-2 | NA | TRBV6-2/TRBV6-3 | TGTGCCAGCAGGGGCGATGTAGGAGGCTACACCTTC | CASRGDVGGYTF
NA | TRBJ2-7 | NA | TRBV9 | TGTGCCAGCAGCGTAGACACAGCCTACGAGCAGTACTTC | CASSVDTAYEQYF
few | TRBJ1-1 | TRBD1 | TRBV6-2/TRBV6-3 | TGTGCCAGCAGGCCCCACCGGGACAGGGGAAGGGGCACTGAAGCTTTCTTT | CASRPHRDRGRGTEAFF
NA | TRBJ1-1 | NA | TRBV28 | TGTGCCAGCAGTCTAGAGAGGACATTGAACACTGAAGCTTTCTTT | CASSLERTLNTEAFF
NA | TRBJ2-5 | NA | TRBV11-2 | TGTGCCAGCAGCTGGAGGAGAGTAGGACTGGAAGAGACCCAGTACTTC | CASSWRRVGLEETQYF
many | TRBJ2-7 | TRBD1 | TRBV27 | TGTGCCAGCGCATTCTCCGGGACAGGGATAATCGAGCAGTACTTC | CASAFSGTGIIEQYF
NA | TRBJ1-3 | TRBD1 | TRBV10-1 | TGCGCCAGCAGTGAGTTCGCCGGGACAGGATCTGGAAACACCATATATTTT | CASSEFAGTGSGNTIYF
NA | TRBJ1-1 | NA | TRBV10-2 | TGCGCCAGCAGGGAGGCTCGTAACACTGAAGCTTTCTTT | CASREARNTEAFF
NA | TRBJ1-5 | TRBD1 | TRBV6-1 | TGTGCCAGCAGACGGGACAGGGGGATGAATCAGCCCCAGCATTTT | CASRRDRGMNQPQHF
once | TRBJ2-2 | TRBD1 | TRBV24-1 | TGTGCCACCAGTGAACAAGACAGGGCTACGAACACCGGTGAGCTGTTTTTT | CATSEQDRATNTGELFF
NA | TRBJ2-2 | TRBD2 | TRBV18 | TGTGCCAGCTCCCGGACTAGCGAAGCCACCGGGGAGCTGTTTTTT | CASSRTSEATGELFF
NA | TRBJ2-7 | NA | TRBV6-4 | TGTGCCAACGGACACTCCGCCTACGAGCAGTACTTC | CANGHSAYEQYF
NA | TRBJ2-7 | NA | TRBV2 | TGTGCCAGCAGTGGACGAGCGGCGGAGGACGAGCAGTACTTC | CASSGRAAEDEQYF
NA | TRBJ1-5 | NA | TRBV6-5 | TGTGCCAGCAGTTCTCAACAGGAGAATCAGCCCCAGCATTTT | CASSSQQENQPQHF
many | TRBJ2-6 | TRBD1 | TRBV10-3 | TGTGCCATCAGGGGACAGGGGGCTGGGGCCAACGTCCTGACTTTC | CAIRGQGAGANVLTF
NA | TRBJ1-2 | NA | TRBV19 | TGTGCCAGTAGTATTACGCGAGGGCAAGGCTACACCTTC | CASSITRGQGYTF
many | TRBJ2-3 | TRBD2 | TRBV2 | TGTGCCAGCAGGCCCAACGGACTAGCGAACACAGATACGCAGTATTTT | CASRPNGLANTDTQYF
few | TRBJ1-1 | NA | TRBV19 | TGTGCCACCGCCGATTTACAAACGGTGAACACTGAAGCTTTCTTT | CATADLQTVNTEAFF
NA | TRBJ1-2 | TRBD1 | TRBV28 | TGTACGACAGGGGCTAACTATGGCTACACCTTC | CTTGANYGYTF
many | TRBJ1-5 | NA | TRBV24-1 | TGTGCCACCAGTGGGTCAGGGGGCAATCAGCCCCAGCATTTT | CATSGSGGNQPQHF
many | TRBJ1-2 | NA | TRBV28 | TGTGCCAGCACCACCCTAACAGGGTTTAACTATGGCTACACCTTC | CASTTLTGFNYGYTF
many | TRBJ1-2 | NA | TRBV14 | TGTGCCAGCAGCCAGGGGATTAACTATGGCTACACCTTC | CASSQGINYGYTF
many | TRBJ2-2 | NA | TRBV6-2/TRBV6-3 | TGTGCCAGCAGTTTTCCCTACACCGGGGAGCTGTTTTTT | CASSFPYTGELFF
NA | TRBJ2-4 | NA | TRBV12-3/TRBV12-4 | TGTGCCAGCAGTTTGGTATCCAGAGTAGCCAAAAACATTCAGTACTTC | CASSLVSRVAKNIQYF
many | TRBJ1-6 | TRBD1 | TRBV12-3/TRBV12-4 | TGTGCCAGCAGTCACTACAGGGGGCCCTATAATTCACCCCTCCACTTT | CASSHYRGPYNSPLHF
NA | TRBJ2-7 | NA | TRBV14 | TGTGCCAGCAGCTCCTGGGTCACCTACGAGCAGTACTTC | CASSSWVTYEQYF
many | TRBJ2-5 | TRBD2 | TRBV20-1 | TGCAGTGCTAGGGTCTTGACTAGCGGGGGAGAGACCCAGTACTTC | CSARVLTSGGETQYF